This T cell receptor (beta chain) was documented in a study of cytomegalovirus exposure and HLA in healthy donors. Researchers ran the PCR with 60 Vbeta and 13 Jbeta primers. Generated by immunoSEQ multiplex PCR, the TCRdb table keeps only in-frame clones and is missing some. This sample carries 150,000 or so clones, 60% to 85% of them seen once, and the ten largest clones take 0.65% to 0.95%. Points from the study as a whole: Highest at DRB1 and lowest at HLA-C, TCR association rates differed among HLA loci in a later analysis. Presence/absence analyses rested on an assumption that sequencing depth was roughly uniform across donors. It was shown in a later analysis that HLA-associated TCR beta chains were more clonally expanded than other, equally common chains.

This CDR3 has 16 amino acids. Germline CDR1 SEHNR, CDR2 FQNEAQ (reference sequence). The V and J ends lost 0 bases and 2 bases, in that order; junction bases with no gene match: 2. Comments on this clone: Antigen: not known.

This clonotype was sampled from a female donor in good health and CMV-seronegative. The sample comprised PBMCs. The J gene is TRBJ2-1, the V gene TRBV7-9, with 9 bases lining up with TRBD1. The CDR3 loop reads CASSLAGTGPYNEQFF. Here the CDR3 DNA reads TGTGCCAGCAGCTTAGCCGGGACAGGGCCCTACAATGAGCAGTTCTTC.